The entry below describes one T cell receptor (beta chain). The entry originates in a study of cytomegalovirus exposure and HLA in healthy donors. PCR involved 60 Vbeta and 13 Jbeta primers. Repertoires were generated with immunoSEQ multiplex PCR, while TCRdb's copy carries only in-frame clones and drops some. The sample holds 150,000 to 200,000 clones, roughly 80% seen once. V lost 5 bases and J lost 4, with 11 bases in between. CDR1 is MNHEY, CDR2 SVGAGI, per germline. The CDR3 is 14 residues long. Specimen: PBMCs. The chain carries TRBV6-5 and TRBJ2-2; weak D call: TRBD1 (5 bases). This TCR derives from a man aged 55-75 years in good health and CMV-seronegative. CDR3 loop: CASSATRGTGELFF. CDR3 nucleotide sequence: TGTGCCAGCAGTGCGACAAGGGGCACCGGGGAGCTGTTTTTT.